This T cell receptor beta chain was documented in a study of blood T cells in healthy people across ages. Whole-study findings and limits: Diversity estimates from one million T cells were considered underestimates. For the donors, CMV status was unknown and possibly confounded expanded clonotype changes.

As regards this clonotype: Its matching antigen is unknown.

With 4 bases removed from V and 4 bases from J, the gap between germline ends came to 7 bases. The germline V gene has CDR1 SNHLY and CDR2 FYNNEI. The CDR3 runs to 12 residues. Next came a second PCR, run for about 6 to 11 cycles, which used a sample-barcoded 5' primer along with a J-beta primer mix. TCRdb called the 5' RACE reads again in MiXCR, with one record for every CDR3 protein. Of roughly 1.5 million distinct CDR3 sequences listed, approximately 43% were seen once; the top ten hold less than 5%. Each of the donors had roughly 9.7 milliliters of peripheral blood drawn into EDTA-treated Vacutainer tubes.

The sample consisted of blood. The chain has TRBV2 and TRBJ2-5; D possibly corresponds to TRBD1 (5 bases). The TCR originated in a woman younger than 30 in good health. DNA of the CDR3: TGTGCCAGCAGTGCCAGGGTAGAGACCCAGTACTTC. This gives the protein CASSARVETQYF.